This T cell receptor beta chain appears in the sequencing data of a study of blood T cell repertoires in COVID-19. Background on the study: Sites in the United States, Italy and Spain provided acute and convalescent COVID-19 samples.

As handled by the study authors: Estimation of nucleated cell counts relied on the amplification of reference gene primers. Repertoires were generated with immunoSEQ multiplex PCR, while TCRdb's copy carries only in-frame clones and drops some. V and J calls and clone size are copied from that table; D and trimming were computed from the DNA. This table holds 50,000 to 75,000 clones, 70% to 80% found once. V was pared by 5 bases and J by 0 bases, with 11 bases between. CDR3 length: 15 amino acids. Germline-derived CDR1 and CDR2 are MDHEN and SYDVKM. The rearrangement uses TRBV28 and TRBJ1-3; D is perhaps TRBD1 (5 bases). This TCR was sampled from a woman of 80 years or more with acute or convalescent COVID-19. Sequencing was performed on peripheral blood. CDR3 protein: CASSARGVSGNTIYF. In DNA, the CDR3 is TGTGCCAGCAGTGCGCGGGGGGTCTCTGGAAACACCATATATTTT.